The T cell receptor beta chain under discussion was sequenced for a study of tumor-infiltrating lymphocytes in primary liver carcinoma. The overall study: Surgeons resected the patients' primary liver carcinomas.

Study observations and caveats: CD8+ and CD4+ repertoires went uncompared, the samples being bulk unsorted.

The source of the blood RNA was unsorted whole blood, and germline DNA was extracted as well. Priming with a constant-region primer yielded TCR beta cDNA from about 510 ng total RNA. The TCR beta library was amplified through three nested multiplex PCR rounds in a modified ARM-PCR procedure. The opening two PCR rounds, around 9 cycles each, paired TRBV1-TRBV30 forward primers with a C-beta reverse primer. One entry per CDR3 protein, called by TCRdb with MiXCR from the multiplex PCR reads. Here the sample spans approximately 210,000 distinct CDR3 sequences, less than 75% being singletons. A note on this clonotype: Its matching antigen is unknown. The junction differs from germline at one of its ends, possibly a read error.

This CDR3 comprises 15 residues. Germline V CDR1 and CDR2: SGHKS, YYEKEE (reference sequence). The rearrangement uses TRBV5-5 and TRBJ1-6, with TRBD1 matching over 7 bases. This clonotype was obtained from a woman in her fifties or sixties with primary liver carcinoma and hepatitis B virus infection. Material for sequencing was peripheral blood. CDR3 sequence: CASSSSVQGRSLLHF. The CDR3 nucleotides are TGTGCCAGCAGCTCTTCGGTACAGGGGCGTTCACTCCTCCACTTT. The entire variable domain, with the rest obtained from reference TRBV5-5 and TRBJ1-6, is as follows: DAGVTQSPTHLIKTRGQQVTLRCSPISGHKSVSWYQQVLGQGPQFIFQYYEKEERGRGNFPDRFSARQFPNYSSELNVNALLLGDSALYLCASSSSVQGRSLLHFGNGTRLTVT.